One and the same sample provided the 15 T cell receptor beta chains below, sequenced in a study of blood T cell repertoires in COVID-19. Some clones are missing from TCRdb's copy, which holds only in-frame ones; the method was immunoSEQ multiplex PCR. The sample has 150,000 to 200,000 clones, about 89% seen once. Sequencing was performed on peripheral blood. The receptor set was obtained from a man between 70 and 80 years old with acute or convalescent COVID-19.

V is TRBV4-3 and J is TRBJ1-5, with 7 bases fitting TRBD1. Germline CDR1 LGHNA, CDR2 YSLEER. V trimming: 1 base; J trimming: 5 bases; junction bases outside the gene matches: 5. The CDR3 covers 15 residues. DNA of the CDR3: TGCGCCAGCAGCCAAGTACAGGGGTTCGATCAGCCCCAGCATTTT. It yields the protein CASSQVQGFDQPQHF.

This clone was recorded only once. J is TRBJ1-6 and V is TRBV6-1; D perhaps matches TRBD1 (6 bases). Germline values: CDR1 MNHNS, CDR2 SASEGT. The CDR3 runs 13 residues. Trimming removed 3 bases from V and 7 bases from J, with 7 bases in between. The CDR3 spells CASSDQGNSPLHF. The CDR3, as DNA: TGTGCCAGCAGTGATCAGGGGAATTCACCCCTCCACTTT.

Turning to this clone: Compared with germline, one end of the junction differs, possibly owing to a read error. The genes are TRBV4-1 and TRBJ1-5, with 7 nucleotides matching TRBD1. The CDR3 sequence is 14 residues long. Germline V gene sequence: CDR1 MGHRA, CDR2 YSYEKL. In DNA, the CDR3 is TGCGCCCGCAGCCGCCCCGACAGGGATCAGCCCCAGCATTTT. It encodes CARSRPDRDQPQHF.

The chain employs TRBV29-1 and TRBJ1-2; D possibly corresponds to TRBD1 (5 bases). Trimming cost V 6 bases and J 3 bases, with 11 bases left between them. CDR3 length equals 12 residues. Germline V gene data show CDR1 as SQVTM and CDR2 as ANQGSEA. As DNA, the CDR3 is TGCAGCGTCGGGGGGTCCGACTATGGCTACACCTTC. This encodes CSVGGSDYGYTF.

The chain carries TRBV27 and TRBJ2-7; no clear D. Germline V gives CDR1 MNHEY, CDR2 SMNVEV (reference sequence). The CDR3 covers 14 residues. V was pared by 6 bases and J by 3 bases, with 15 bases between. CDR3 nucleotides: TGTGCCAGCAGGACCGATTACAGAGTCTACGAGCAGTACTTC. This sequence encodes CASRTDYRVYEQYF.

The genes are TRBV9 and TRBJ2-3, with D perhaps matching TRBD2 (5 bases). V lost 3 bases and J lost 0, with 17 bases in between. The germline V gene has CDR1 SGDLS and CDR2 YYNGEE. The CDR3 sequence is 17 residues long. CDR3 loop: CASSATVRDSSTDTQYF. CDR3 sequence (DNA): TGTGCCAGCAGCGCCACAGTCCGGGATTCTAGCACAGATACGCAGTATTTT.

In this sample, this clone turned up once. This sequence joins TRBV12-5 and TRBJ2-1; 14 positions agree with TRBD2. The CDR3 runs 18 residues. Germline V gene sequence: CDR1 LGHNT, CDR2 FRNRAP. J lost 10 bases, V lost 4 bases, and 15 bases had no gene match. The CDR3 nucleotides are TGTGCTAGTGGTTCCGGGACTAGCGGGGGCTGGGGCTCGGGGGAGCAGTTCTTC. This encodes CASGSGTSGGWGSGEQFF.

The chain recombines TRBV25-1 with TRBJ2-3; maybe TRBD2 (6 bases). There are 16 residues in the CDR3. V lost 2 bases, J lost 0 bases, and 12 bases lay in between. Germline V gene lookup returns CDR1 MGHDK and CDR2 SYGVNS. The CDR3 here is CASSEAGRTSTDTQYF. CDR3 in DNA: TGTGCCAGCAGTGAAGCGGGAAGAACTAGCACAGATACGCAGTATTTT.

The J gene is TRBJ1-6, the V gene TRBV6-5, with TRBD1 matching over 7 bases. Germline loops: CDR1 MNHEY, CDR2 SVGAGI. CDR3 length: 16 amino acids. Trimming removed 1 base from V and 7 bases from J; junction bases left unmatched: 7. In nucleotides, the CDR3 is TGTGCCAGCAGTTACTTATTACGGGACAGAAATTCACCCCTCCACTTT. This codes for CASSYLLRDRNSPLHF.

This clone was counted a few times. The chain employs TRBV28 and TRBJ1-2; 8 nucleotides line up with TRBD1. V was clipped by 6 bases and J by 5 bases; unmatched bases: 8. This CDR3 region has 14 residues. The germline V gene encodes CDR1 MDHEN and CDR2 SYDVKM. The CDR3 DNA follows: TGTGCCAGCAGATACGGGACAGGCACGTATGGCTACACCTTC. Its translation is CASRYGTGTYGYTF.

The V and J genes are TRBV27 and TRBJ1-6, with D maybe TRBD1 (6 bases). With 7 bases removed from V and 9 bases from J, the gap between germline ends came to 19 bases. The germline CDR1 and CDR2 sequences are MNHEY and SMNVEV (reference sequence). This CDR3 contains 15 residues. Here the CDR3 DNA reads TGTGCCAGCACAGGGGTAACGCCGGGAATTTCACCCCTCCACTTT. Protein product: CASTGVTPGISPLHF.

The chain recombines TRBV7-3 with TRBJ1-3; D gene ambiguous. Trimming left V 2 bases short and J 0 bases short, with 5 bases between. CDR3 length: 14 amino acids. Germline V lookup: CDR1 SGHTA, CDR2 FQGTGA. CDR3 nucleotides: TGTGCCAGCAGCTTACCGGGCTCTGGAAACACCATATATTTT. Translating it yields CASSLPGSGNTIYF.

The rearrangement links TRBV5-1 to TRBJ2-1; D gene uncertain. Germline loops: CDR1 SGHRS, CDR2 YFSETQ. The length of the CDR3 is 13 residues. The V end lost 7 bases, the J end lost 3 bases, and 11 bases lay between the germline ends. CDR3 coding DNA: TGCGCCAGCTCCCCCGGCGGCTACAATGAGCAGTTCTTC. Translating gives CASSPGGYNEQFF.

The V call is TRBV2, the J call TRBJ2-4; TRBD1 matches at 9 bases. Losses at the gene ends were 5 bases for V and 3 bases for J; bases not matched to a gene: 2. CDR1 is SNHLY and CDR2 is FYNNEI in the germline V gene. This CDR3 has 14 residues. The CDR3 DNA sequence: TGTGCCAGCAGTCGACAGGGGGGCAAAAACATTCAGTACTTC. The encoded protein is CASSRQGGKNIQYF. The complete variable domain, with remaining parts taken from reference TRBV2 and TRBJ2-4, reads EPEVTQTPSHQVTQMGQEVILRCVPISNHLYFYWYRQILGQKVEFLVSFYNNEISEKSEIFDDQFSVERPDGSNFTLKIRSTKLEDSAMYFCASSRQGGKNIQYFGAGTRLSVL.

This sequence joins TRBV12-3 or TRBV12-4 and TRBJ1-5; D perhaps matches TRBD1 (6 bases). Trimming shortened V by 4 bases and J by 7 bases, and 8 bases separated the two germline ends. CDR3 length: 12 amino acids. The CDR3 loop is CASSYRDQPQHF. CDR3 coding DNA: TGTGCCAGCAGTTACAGGGACCAGCCCCAGCATTTT.